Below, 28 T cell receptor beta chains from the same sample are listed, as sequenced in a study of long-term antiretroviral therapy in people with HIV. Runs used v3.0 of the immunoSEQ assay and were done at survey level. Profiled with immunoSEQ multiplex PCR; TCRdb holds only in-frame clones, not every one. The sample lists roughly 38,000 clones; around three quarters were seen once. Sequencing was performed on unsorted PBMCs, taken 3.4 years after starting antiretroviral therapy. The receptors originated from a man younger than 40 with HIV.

CDR3 sequence reads: CSVGGLAGGGPNEQFF. DNA of the CDR3: TGCAGCGTGGGGGGACTAGCGGGAGGAGGGCCCAATGAGCAGTTCTTC. V and J are TRBV29-1 and TRBJ2-1; 15 positions agree with TRBD2. The CDR3 spans 16 residues. V was clipped by 6 bases and J by 6 bases; unmatched bases: 9. CDR1 and CDR2 from the germline V gene are SQVTM and ANQGSEA.

The CDR3 DNA follows: TGCGCCAGCAGCTTGGAGGGGGCGCGCACTGAGCAGTTCTTC. It specifies CASSLEGARTEQFF. The chain links TRBV5-1 to TRBJ2-1; TRBD1 aligns across 7 bases. This CDR3 is built from 14 residues. Losses at the gene ends were 0 bases for V and 9 bases for J; bases not matched to a gene: 6. The germline CDR1 and CDR2 sequences are SGHRS and YFSETQ.

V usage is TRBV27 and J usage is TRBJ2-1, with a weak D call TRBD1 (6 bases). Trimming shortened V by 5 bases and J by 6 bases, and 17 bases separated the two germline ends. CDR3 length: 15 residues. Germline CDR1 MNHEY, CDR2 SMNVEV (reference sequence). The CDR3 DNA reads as TGTGCCAGCAGTCCCGGGTCAGGGGATTTCAATGAGCAGTTCTTC. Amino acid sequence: CASSPGSGDFNEQFF.

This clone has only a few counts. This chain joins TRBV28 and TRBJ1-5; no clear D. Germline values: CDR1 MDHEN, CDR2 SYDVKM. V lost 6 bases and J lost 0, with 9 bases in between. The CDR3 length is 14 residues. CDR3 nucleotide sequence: TGTGCCAGCAGCTCCCCCGCTAGCAATCAGCCCCAGCATTTT. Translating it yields CASSSPASNQPQHF.

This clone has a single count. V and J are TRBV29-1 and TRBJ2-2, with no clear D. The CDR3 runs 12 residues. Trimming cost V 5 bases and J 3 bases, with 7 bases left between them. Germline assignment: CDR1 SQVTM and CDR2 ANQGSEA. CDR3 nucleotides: TGCAGCGTTTCCCCCGACACCGGGGAGCTGTTTTTT. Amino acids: CSVSPDTGELFF.

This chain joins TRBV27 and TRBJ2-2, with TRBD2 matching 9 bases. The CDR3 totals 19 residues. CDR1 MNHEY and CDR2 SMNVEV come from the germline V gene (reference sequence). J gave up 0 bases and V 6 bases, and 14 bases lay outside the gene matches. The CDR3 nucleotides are TGTGCCAGCAGCCCCCGGGGACTAGCCCCCTATTCGAACACCGGGGAGCTGTTTTTT. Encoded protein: CASSPRGLAPYSNTGELFF.

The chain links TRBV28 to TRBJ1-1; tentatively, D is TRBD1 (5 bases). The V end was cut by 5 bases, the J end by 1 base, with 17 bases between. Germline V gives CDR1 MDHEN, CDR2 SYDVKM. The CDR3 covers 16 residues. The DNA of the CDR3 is TGTGCCAGCAGTCCAACGACAGCTAGTTCGAACACTGAAGCTTTCTTT. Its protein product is CASSPTTASSNTEAFF. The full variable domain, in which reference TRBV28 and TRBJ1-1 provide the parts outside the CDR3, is DVKVTQSSRYLVKRTGEKVFLECVQDMDHENMFWYRQDPGLGLRLIYFSYDVKMKEKGDIPEGYSVSREKKERFSLILESASTNQTSMYLCASSPTTASSNTEAFFGQGTRLTVV.

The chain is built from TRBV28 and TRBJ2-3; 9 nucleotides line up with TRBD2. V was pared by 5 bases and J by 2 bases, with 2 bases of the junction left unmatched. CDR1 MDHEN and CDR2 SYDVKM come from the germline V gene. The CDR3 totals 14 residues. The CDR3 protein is CASSLAGYTDTQYF. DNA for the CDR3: TGTGCCAGCAGTCTAGCGGGATACACAGATACGCAGTATTTT.

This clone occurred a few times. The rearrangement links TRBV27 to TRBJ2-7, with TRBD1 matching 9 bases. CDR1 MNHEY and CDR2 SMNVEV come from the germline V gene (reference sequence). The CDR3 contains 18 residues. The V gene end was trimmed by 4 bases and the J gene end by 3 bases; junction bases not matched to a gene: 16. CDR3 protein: CASSYGAPTGTGSYEQYF. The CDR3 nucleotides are TGTGCCAGCAGTTACGGGGCCCCTACCGGGACAGGGAGCTACGAGCAGTACTTC.

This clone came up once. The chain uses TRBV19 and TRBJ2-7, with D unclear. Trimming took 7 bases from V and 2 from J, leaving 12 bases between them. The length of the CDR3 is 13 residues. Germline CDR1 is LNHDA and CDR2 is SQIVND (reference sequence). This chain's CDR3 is CASTPGTTYEQYF. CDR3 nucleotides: TGTGCCAGTACCCCCGGTACGACCTACGAGCAGTACTTC.

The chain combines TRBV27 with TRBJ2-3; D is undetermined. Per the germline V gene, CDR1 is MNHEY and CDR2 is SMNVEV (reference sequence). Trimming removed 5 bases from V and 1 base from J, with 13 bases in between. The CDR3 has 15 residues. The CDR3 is CASSGIGSGTDTQYF. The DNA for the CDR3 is TGTGCCAGCAGTGGGATAGGGTCAGGCACAGATACGCAGTATTTT.

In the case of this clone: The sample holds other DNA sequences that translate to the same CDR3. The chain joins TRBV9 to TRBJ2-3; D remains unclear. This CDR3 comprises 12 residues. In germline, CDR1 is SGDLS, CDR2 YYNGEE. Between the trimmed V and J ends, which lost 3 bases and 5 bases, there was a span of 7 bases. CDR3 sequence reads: CASSASVDTQYF. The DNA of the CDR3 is TGTGCCAGCAGCGCGTCCGTAGATACGCAGTATTTT. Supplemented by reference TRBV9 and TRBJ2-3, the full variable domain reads DSGVTQTPKHLITATGQRVTLRCSPRSGDLSVYWYQQSLDQGLQFLIQYYNGEERAKGNILERFSAQQFPDLHSELNLSSLELGDSALYFCASSASVDTQYFGPGTRLTVL.

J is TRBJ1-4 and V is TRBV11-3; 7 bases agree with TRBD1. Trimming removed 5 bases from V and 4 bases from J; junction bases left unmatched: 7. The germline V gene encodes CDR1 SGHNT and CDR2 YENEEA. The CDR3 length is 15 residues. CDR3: CASSGGGQVNEKLFF. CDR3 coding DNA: TGTGCCAGCAGCGGGGGTGGACAGGTTAATGAAAAACTGTTTTTT.

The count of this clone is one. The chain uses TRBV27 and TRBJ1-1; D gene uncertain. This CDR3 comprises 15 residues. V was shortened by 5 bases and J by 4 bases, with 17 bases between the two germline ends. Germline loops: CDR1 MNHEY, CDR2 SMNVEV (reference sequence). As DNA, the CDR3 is TGTGCCAGCAGTCCAACGACTCCCTGGAGCACTGAAGCTTTCTTT. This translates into CASSPTTPWSTEAFF.

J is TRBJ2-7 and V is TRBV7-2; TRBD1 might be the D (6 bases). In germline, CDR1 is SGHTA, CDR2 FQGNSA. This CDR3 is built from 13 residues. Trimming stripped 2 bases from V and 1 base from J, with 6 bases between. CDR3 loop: CASSLRGSYEQYF. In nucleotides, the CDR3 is TGTGCCAGCAGCTTAAGGGGGTCCTACGAGCAGTACTTC.

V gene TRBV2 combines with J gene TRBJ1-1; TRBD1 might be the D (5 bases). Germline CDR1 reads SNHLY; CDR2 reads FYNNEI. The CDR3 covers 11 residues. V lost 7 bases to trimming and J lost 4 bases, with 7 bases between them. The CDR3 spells CASKTATEAFF. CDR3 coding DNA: TGTGCCAGCAAGACAGCCACTGAAGCTTTCTTT.

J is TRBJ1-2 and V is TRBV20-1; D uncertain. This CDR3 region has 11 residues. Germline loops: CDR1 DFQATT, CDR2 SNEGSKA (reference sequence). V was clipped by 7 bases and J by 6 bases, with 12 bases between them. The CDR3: CSVMGFHGYTF. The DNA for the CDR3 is TGCAGTGTCATGGGATTTCATGGCTACACCTTC.

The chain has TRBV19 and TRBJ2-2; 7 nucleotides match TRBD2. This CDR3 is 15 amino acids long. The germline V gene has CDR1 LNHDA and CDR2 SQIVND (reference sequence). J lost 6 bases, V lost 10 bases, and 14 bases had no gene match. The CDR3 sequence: CATQPLAGDSGELFF. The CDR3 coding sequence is TGTGCCACTCAACCACTCGCGGGAGACTCCGGGGAGCTGTTTTTT.

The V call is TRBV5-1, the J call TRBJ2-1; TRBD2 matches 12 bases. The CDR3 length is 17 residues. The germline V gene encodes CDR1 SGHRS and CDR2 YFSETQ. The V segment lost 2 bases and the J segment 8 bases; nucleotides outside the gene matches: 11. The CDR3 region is CASSFGPRASGRDEQFF. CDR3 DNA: TGCGCCAGCAGCTTTGGCCCACGGGCTAGCGGGAGGGATGAGCAGTTCTTC.

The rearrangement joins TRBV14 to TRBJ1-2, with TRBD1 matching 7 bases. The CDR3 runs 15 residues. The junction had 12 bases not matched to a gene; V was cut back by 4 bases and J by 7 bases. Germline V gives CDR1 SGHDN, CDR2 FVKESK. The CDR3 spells CASSRNLQGYGGYTF. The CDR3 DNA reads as TGTGCCAGCAGCCGAAATTTACAGGGGTATGGTGGCTACACCTTC.

The CDR3: CASSPKIWTSGRNTGELFF. DNA for the CDR3: TGTGCCAGCTCACCGAAGATCTGGACTAGCGGGAGGAACACCGGGGAGCTGTTTTTT. J is TRBJ2-2 and V is TRBV18; 13 nucleotides align to TRBD2. This CDR3 is 19 amino acids long. The V gene's germline CDR1 is KGHSH and CDR2 LQKENI. Trimming cost V 3 bases and J 1 base; bases outside gene matches: 8.

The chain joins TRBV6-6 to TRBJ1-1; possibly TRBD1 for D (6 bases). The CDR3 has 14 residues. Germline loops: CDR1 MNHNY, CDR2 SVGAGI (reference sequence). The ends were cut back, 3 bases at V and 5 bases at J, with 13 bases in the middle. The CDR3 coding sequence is TGTGCCAGCAGTTATGGGGGGCAAGGGACTGAAGCTTTCTTT. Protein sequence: CASSYGGQGTEAFF.

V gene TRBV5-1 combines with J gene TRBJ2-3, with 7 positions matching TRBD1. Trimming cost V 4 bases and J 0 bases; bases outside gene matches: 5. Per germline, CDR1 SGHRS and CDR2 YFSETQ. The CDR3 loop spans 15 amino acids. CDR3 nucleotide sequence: TGCGCCAGCAGCCAGGGACAGACTAGCACAGATACGCAGTATTTT. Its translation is CASSQGQTSTDTQYF.

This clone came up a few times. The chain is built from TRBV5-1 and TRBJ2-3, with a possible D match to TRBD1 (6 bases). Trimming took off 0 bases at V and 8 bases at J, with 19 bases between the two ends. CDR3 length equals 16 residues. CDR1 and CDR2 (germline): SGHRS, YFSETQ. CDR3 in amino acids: CASSLDIRGSGSTQYF. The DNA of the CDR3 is TGCGCCAGCAGCTTGGATATCAGGGGCTCGGGAAGTACGCAGTATTTT.

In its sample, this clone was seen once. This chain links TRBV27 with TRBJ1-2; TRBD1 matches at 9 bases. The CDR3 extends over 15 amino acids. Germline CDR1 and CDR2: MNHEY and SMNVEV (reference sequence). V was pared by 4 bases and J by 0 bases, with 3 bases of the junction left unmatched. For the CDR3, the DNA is TGTGCCAGCAGTTCACGGGACAGGGCTAACTATGGCTACACCTTC. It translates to CASSSRDRANYGYTF.

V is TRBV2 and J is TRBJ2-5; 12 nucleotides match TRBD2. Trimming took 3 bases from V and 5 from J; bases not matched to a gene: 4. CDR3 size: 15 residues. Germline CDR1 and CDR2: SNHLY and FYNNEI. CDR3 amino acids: CASSETSGSGETQYF. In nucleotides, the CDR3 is TGTGCCAGCAGTGAGACTAGCGGGAGTGGGGAGACCCAGTACTTC.

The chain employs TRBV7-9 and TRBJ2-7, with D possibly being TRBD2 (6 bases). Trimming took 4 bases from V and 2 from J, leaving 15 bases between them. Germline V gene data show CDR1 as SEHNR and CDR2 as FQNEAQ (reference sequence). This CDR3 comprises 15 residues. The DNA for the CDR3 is TGTGCCAGCAGCTGGAGGGAGCTAGGCCCCTACGAGCAGTACTTC. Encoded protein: CASSWRELGPYEQYF. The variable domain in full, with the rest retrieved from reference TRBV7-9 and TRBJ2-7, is DTGVSQNPRHKITKRGQNVTFRCDPISEHNRLYWYRQTLGQGPEFLTYFQNEAQLEKSRLLSDRFSAERPKGSFSTLEIQRTEQGDSAMYLCASSWRELGPYEQYFGPGTRLTVT.

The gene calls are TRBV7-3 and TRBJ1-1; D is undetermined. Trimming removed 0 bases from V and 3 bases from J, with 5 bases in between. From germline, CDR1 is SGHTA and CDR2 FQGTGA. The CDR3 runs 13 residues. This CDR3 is CASSLTEDTEAFF. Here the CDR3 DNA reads TGTGCCAGCAGCTTAACAGAAGACACTGAAGCTTTCTTT.